The rows below give T cell receptor beta chains drawn from one sample of a study of blood T cell repertoires in COVID-19. Generated by immunoSEQ multiplex PCR, the TCRdb table keeps only in-frame clones and is missing some. The sample lists about 170,000 clones, less than 85% occurring once. The sample taken for sequencing was PBMCs or T cells enriched from blood (not recorded which). These receptor sequences come from a man in his fifties or sixties who had recovered from COVID-19. CDR3s include the opening cysteine and the closing phenylalanine or tryptophan. D genes are given only for firm matches. Expanded clones get a size class; other rows say once, few or many, or leave the size out.

j_gene | d_gene | v_gene | abundance | len | CDR3nt | CDR3aa
TRBJ1-1 | - | TRBV6-5 | - | 15 | TGTGCCAGCAGTTACTCGGCCTTAATGAATACTGAAGCTTTCTTT | CASSYSALMNTEAFF
TRBJ1-1 | TRBD1 | TRBV6-5 | - | 13 | TGTGCCAGCAGGGGACAGCTGAACACTGAAGCTTTCTTT | CASRGQLNTEAFF
TRBJ1-2 | - | TRBV5-4 | - | 17 | TGTGCCAGCAGCCCCATTCAGGGGCGTGTTCACTACTATGGCTACACCTTC | CASSPIQGRVHYYGYTF
TRBJ1-2 | - | TRBV30 | - | 11 | TGTGCCTGGACTCGGAGGGGTGGCTACACCTTC | CAWTRRGGYTF
TRBJ2-5 | TRBD2 | TRBV5-1 | - | 17 | TGCGCCAGCAGCACCGGAGGGAGGCGGGGGGCTTCGGAGACCCAGTACTTC | CASSTGGRRGASETQYF
TRBJ1-6 | TRBD1 | TRBV4-1 | few | 15 | TGCGCCAGCAGCCAAGAGGAGACAGGGGCCTCACCCCTCCACTTT | CASSQEETGASPLHF
TRBJ2-2 | TRBD2 | TRBV11-3 | - | 17 | TGTGCCAGCAGCCAAGGGATGCGGGGGGGGTATTCCGGGGAGCTGTTTTTT | CASSQGMRGGYSGELFF
TRBJ1-3 | - | TRBV4-3 | - | 16 | TGCGCCAGCAGCCAAGCCCACAGCTTCTCTGGAAACACCATATATTTT | CASSQAHSFSGNTIYF
TRBJ2-6 | TRBD1 | TRBV5-1 | - | 17 | TGCGCCAGCAGCTCCCGGGACAGGGGTACCGGGGCCAACGTCCTGACTTTC | CASSSRDRGTGANVLTF
TRBJ2-5 | TRBD1 | TRBV29-1 | - | 11 | TGCAGCGCGGACAGGGGAGAGACCCAGTACTTC | CSADRGETQYF
TRBJ2-5 | TRBD1 | TRBV20-1 | few | 15 | TGCAGTGCTAGTATTTTTGGGACAGGGCAAGAGACCCAGTACTTC | CSASIFGTGQETQYF
TRBJ1-5 | - | TRBV6-2/TRBV6-3 | many | 15 | TGTGCCAGCAGTTACTCGTGGACTCGTGATCAGCCCCAGCATTTT | CASSYSWTRDQPQHF
TRBJ2-7 | - | TRBV11-2 | - | 11 | TGTGCCAGCAGCTCCACACACGAGCAGTACTTC | CASSSTHEQYF
TRBJ1-2 | - | TRBV28 | - | 15 | TGTGCCAGCCGTCAGCGGGAGGGCCTTGGGTATGGCTACACCTTC | CASRQREGLGYGYTF
TRBJ1-1 | - | TRBV11-2 | - | 15 | TGTGCCAGCAGCTCCAGCGACAGGATGAACACTGAAGCTTTCTTT | CASSSSDRMNTEAFF
TRBJ1-4 | - | TRBV27 | - | 13 | TGTGCCAGCAGGGCTTTGGGGGGTGAAAAACTGTTTTTT | CASRALGGEKLFF
TRBJ1-4 | - | TRBV30 | - | 15 | TGTGCCTGGACCGGGGGAGCTGCAACTAATGAAAAACTGTTTTTT | CAWTGGAATNEKLFF
TRBJ2-7 | - | TRBV30 | once | 14 | TGTGCCTGGGGTCCCCCTCCGGGACTGGGGGAGCAGTACTTC | CAWGPPPGLGEQYF
TRBJ1-6 | TRBD1 | TRBV2 | - | 14 | TGTGCCAGCAGGGGGGACAGGACCAATTCACCCCTCCACTTT | CASRGDRTNSPLHF
TRBJ2-3 | - | TRBV27 | - | 16 | TGTGCCAGCAGTCCTAGACTAGGGCTTACGACAGATACGCAGTATTTT | CASSPRLGLTTDTQYF
TRBJ2-7 | TRBD1 | TRBV5-6 | - | 15 | TGTGCCAGCAGCTTGGGGGGACAGCGCTCCTACGAGCAGTACTTC | CASSLGGQRSYEQYF
TRBJ2-7 | - | TRBV5-1 | - | 13 | TGCGCCAGCAGCTTGGCGACAGGTTACGAGCAGTACTTC | CASSLATGYEQYF
TRBJ2-7 | - | TRBV29-1 | - | 14 | TGCAGCGTTGCGGGGGAGACTGATTGGTACGAGCAGTACTTC | CSVAGETDWYEQYF